The clone carrying this T cell receptor beta chain was seen a handful of times. Its specificity is not known. The sample is drawn from a study of response to subunit inactivated influenza vaccine. Regarding the study as a whole: It was the authors' suggestion that each seasonal influenza vaccination recruits few new T cells.

Germline lookup yields CDR1 LGHDT and CDR2 YNNKEL (reference sequence). This CDR3 has 16 residues. Trimming left V 3 bases short and J 2 bases short, with 15 bases between. TCRdb analysed the RT-PCR reads with MiXCR anew, one entry per CDR3 protein. The table shows 490,000 or so distinct CDR3 sequences, with 7.5% to 8.5% occurring only once. The chain recombines TRBV3-1 with TRBJ2-3; possible D gene TRBD1, 6 bases. Sample: PBMCs from blood, taken about 23 months after vaccination. This TCR came from a man aged 50 to 69 who received an inactivated influenza vaccine. The DNA for the CDR3 is TGTGCCAGCAGCCAGTCGACAGGAGTGATCACAGATACGCAGTATTTT. This encodes CASSQSTGVITDTQYF.